The 20 T cell receptor beta chains below come from one sample, sequenced in a study of tumor and adjacent non-tumor tissue in lung cancer. Three rounds of nested PCR, following a modified ARM-PCR protocol, produced the TCRbeta library. MiXCR, applied by TCRdb to the multiplex PCR reads, yields one record per CDR3 protein. The sample contains 90,000 to 110,000 distinct CDR3 sequences, 50% to 70% of which appear only once. RNA was extracted from bulk tissue without any cell sorting. More than 3 cm separated this lung sample from the edge of the tumor. Material: distant non-tumor lung tissue. The receptors were sampled from a man between 60 and 75 years old with non-small cell lung cancer.

The gene calls are TRBV6-5 and TRBJ2-7; 9 nucleotides line up with TRBD1. CDR3 length equals 15 residues. The germline V gene has CDR1 MNHEY and CDR2 SVGAGI. V gave up 9 bases and J gave up 6 bases; unmatched junction bases: 15. The CDR3 sequence is CARSQPGTGTFEQYF. CDR3 bases: TGTGCCAGAAGTCAACCCGGGACAGGGACTTTCGAGCAGTACTTC.

A remark on this clonotype: An end of the junction does not agree with germline; a read error may underlie this. The chain uses TRBV6-6 and TRBJ2-3; the D call may be TRBD1 or TRBD2 (6 bases each). Germline lookup yields CDR1 MNHNY and CDR2 SVGAGI (reference sequence). CDR3 length: 17 residues. In nucleotides, the CDR3 is TGTGCAAGCAGTTACGGGGAGGACAGTTTCCACACAGACACGCAGTATTTT. It encodes CASSYGEDSFHTDTQYF.

The sample holds many counts of this clonotype. This chain connects TRBV5-1 to TRBJ2-2; 7 positions agree with TRBD2. CDR1 is SGHRS, CDR2 YFSETQ, per germline. The CDR3 length is 15 residues. The J segment lost 7 bases and the V segment lost 6 bases, leaving 12 bases of the junction unmatched. The CDR3 sequence: CASNSGSTGDGELFF. The CDR3, as DNA: TGCGCCAGCAATAGCGGGTCAACGGGGGACGGGGAGCTGTTTTTT.

Details on this clonotype: A much larger clone sits a single nucleotide away, making a read error possible. This chain links TRBV12-3 or TRBV12-4 with TRBJ1-1, with TRBD1 as a possible D gene (5 bases). V shed 6 bases and J shed 4 bases, with 21 bases lying between them. This CDR3 spans 16 amino acids. Here the CDR3 reads CASSSRRGTDPTEAFF. The CDR3 DNA sequence: TGTGCCAGCAGCTCACGAAGGGGAACAGATCCCACTGAAGCTTTCTTT.

As to this clonotype: A much larger clone lies a single base off, so this may be a read error. J is TRBJ2-1 and V is TRBV4-1; 13 nucleotides line up with TRBD2. The CDR3 length is 16 residues. Germline lookup yields CDR1 MGHRA and CDR2 YSYEKL. J gave up 9 bases and V 4 bases, and 9 bases lay outside the gene matches. For the CDR3, the DNA is TGCGCCAGCAGCCGAGATTGGACTAGCGGGAGACGTGAGCAGTTCTTC. It specifies CASSRDWTSGRREQFF.

This clonotype was picked up a small number of times. The CDR3 nucleotides are TGTGCCTGGAGTCGGGCTAGCCTCGGTCTAGAGACCCAGTACTTC. Translated: CAWSRASLGLETQYF. V usage is TRBV30 and J usage is TRBJ2-5; tentatively, D is TRBD2 (5 bases). The germline gives CDR1 GTSNPN, CDR2 SVGIG (reference sequence). CDR3 size: 15 residues. The ends were cut back, 2 bases at V and 4 bases at J, with 17 bases in the middle. Using reference TRBV30 and TRBJ2-5 for the parts outside the CDR3, the full variable domain is SQTIHQWPATLVQPVGSPLSLECTVEGTSNPNLYWYRQAAGRGLQLLFYSVGIGQISSEVPQNLSASRPQDRQFILSSKKLLLSDSGFYLCAWSRASLGLETQYFGPGTRLLVL.

The chain has TRBV12-3 or TRBV12-4 and TRBJ2-3, with 8 bases fitting TRBD1. After removal of 5 bases from V and 5 bases from J, the junction contained 12 bases not matched to a gene. The CDR3 spans 16 residues. The CDR3 loop reads CASSDTTRTGRDTQYF. CDR3 coding DNA: TGTGCCAGCAGTGATACAACCCGGACAGGGAGAGATACGCAGTATTTT.

This clonotype came up a few times. V and J are TRBV20-1 and TRBJ1-1; TRBD1 is a possible D gene (5 bases). CDR3 length: 11 amino acids. Germline CDR1 and CDR2: DFQATT and SNEGSKA (reference sequence). Trimming left V 1 base short and J 9 bases short, with 9 bases between. CDR3 in amino acids: CSARAGDQAFF. CDR3 DNA: TGCAGTGCTAGAGCCGGGGACCAAGCTTTCTTT.

This clonotype was seen only once. No conserved phenylalanine or tryptophan is present at the end of the CDR3, so a read error is the likely explanation. It is unclear where the CDR3 begins or ends on the DNA, so no DNA is shown, and the CDR3 is as TCRdb lists it. V is TRBV11-2 and J is TRBJ2-3. The CDR3 numbers 14 amino acids, ends counted. Germline V lookup: CDR1 SGHAT, CDR2 FQNNGV. The CDR3 sequence is CASSHRTSTTTQYS.

V is TRBV12-3 or TRBV12-4 and J is TRBJ2-1; the D gene is possibly TRBD1 (6 bases). V lost 9 bases and J lost 2, with 17 bases in between. The CDR3 has 15 residues. CDR3 nucleotides: TGTGCCAGGAAGGAGGAGGACAGCCCCTACAATGAGCAGTTCTTC. Translation gives CARKEEDSPYNEQFF.

This clonotype was found a few times. The chain joins TRBV16 to TRBJ1-1; 10 nucleotides line up with TRBD1. Trimming took 4 bases from V and 0 from J; bases not matched to a gene: 5. The CDR3 loop spans 16 amino acids. Germline V gene lookup returns CDR1 KGHSY and CDR2 FQNENV. As DNA, the CDR3 is TGTGCCAGCAGCCCCGTGACAGGGGGCTTGAACACTGAAGCTTTCTTT. It yields the protein CASSPVTGGLNTEAFF.

A remark on this clonotype: A much bigger clone sits one base away, suggesting this may be a read error. CDR3 amino acids: CASTKDNMNIEAFF. CDR3 nucleotide sequence: TGTGCCAGCACTAAGGACAACATGAACATTGAAGCTTTCTTT. The J gene is TRBJ1-1, the V gene TRBV6-5; perhaps TRBD1 as D (5 bases). Germline lookup yields CDR1 MNHEY and CDR2 SVGAGI. This CDR3 spans 14 amino acids.

Details on this clonotype: It may be a read error: a sequence one base away is much more abundant. The CDR3 carries no conserved terminal phenylalanine or tryptophan, so it likely arises from a read error. The chain recombines TRBV12-3 or TRBV12-4 with TRBJ1-2, with a tentative D call TRBD1 (6 bases). The CDR3 is made up of 13 amino acids. Deletions cut 2 bases from V and 5 bases from J, with 9 bases between. The CDR3 nucleotides read TGTGCCAGCAGTTTAAGGACAGTATATGGCTACACCTAC. Residues: CASSLRTVYGYTY.

Points on this clonotype: At one end, the junction sequence differs from germline, possibly due to a read error. The V and J genes are TRBV11-1 and TRBJ2-7; D possibly uses TRBD1 or TRBD2 (6 bases each). Germline-derived CDR1 and CDR2 are SGHAT and FQDESV (reference sequence). The CDR3 loop spans 15 amino acids. The CDR3 sequence is CTSSTAGHGRHEQYF. Here the CDR3 DNA reads TGTACCAGCAGCACCGCGGGACATGGGCGTCACGAGCAGTACTTC.

To note about this clonotype: A much larger clone sits a single nucleotide away, making a read error possible. The J gene is TRBJ1-2, the V gene TRBV28, with TRBD1 as a possible D gene (6 bases). The CDR3 loop spans 14 amino acids. The germline gives CDR1 MDHEN, CDR2 SYDVKM. The V gene lost 6 bases and the J gene lost 4 bases, with 15 bases spanning the gap. The CDR3 bases are TGTGCCAGCAGACCTCCGTCGGGGGCCTATGGCTACACCTTC. Its translation is CASRPPSGAYGYTF.

This chain joins TRBV5-1 and TRBJ1-4, with a possible D match to TRBD1 (5 bases). V was shortened by 0 bases and J by 2 bases, with 11 bases between the two germline ends. Germline CDR1 is SGHRS and CDR2 is YFSETQ. CDR3 length equals 16 residues. CDR3 DNA sequence: TGCGCCAGCAGCTTGGTTTCCGGGGGTACTAATGAAAAACTGTTTTTT. It encodes CASSLVSGGTNEKLFF. Based on the CDR3 plus reference TRBV5-1 and TRBJ1-4, the full variable domain is KAGVTQTPRYLIKTRGQQVTLSCSPISGHRSVSWYQQTPGQGLQFLFEYFSETQRNKGNFPGRFSGRQFSNSRSEMNVSTLELGDSALYLCASSLVSGGTNEKLFFGSGTQLSVL.

The chain links TRBV11-2 to TRBJ2-3, with 7 bases lining up with TRBD2. CDR3 length: 16 amino acids. The V gene end was trimmed by 5 bases and the J gene end by 1 base; junction bases not matched to a gene: 9. Germline CDR1 and CDR2: SGHAT and FQNNGV. The CDR3 sequence is CASSPVVAGRTDTQYF. CDR3 DNA sequence: TGTGCCAGCAGCCCCGTCGTAGCGGGCCGCACAGATACGCAGTATTTT.

In its sample, this clonotype was seen a few times. Possible read error: a much larger clone is one base away. No conserved phenylalanine or tryptophan is present at the end of the CDR3, so a read error is the likely explanation. The chain is built from TRBV28 and TRBJ2-7, with 10 bases that match TRBD2. The CDR3 sequence is 15 residues long. CDR1 is MDHEN, CDR2 SYDVKM, per germline. The V segment lost 8 bases and the J segment 3 bases; nucleotides outside the gene matches: 10. The CDR3 DNA is TGTGCCAGCGTAAACAAACGGACTAGCGGCTACGAGCAGTACTCC. Residues: CASVNKRTSGYEQYS.

As regards this clonotype: The junction differs from germline at one of its ends, possibly a read error. The J gene is TRBJ1-5, the V gene TRBV28; 7 nucleotides match TRBD1. CDR3 length equals 15 residues. Per germline, CDR1 MDHEN and CDR2 SYDVKM. The CDR3 region has the DNA TGTGCCAGCAGTTTGGGCGGGACAGTTAATCAGTCCCAGCATTTT. It translates to CASSLGGTVNQSQHF.

To note about this clonotype: The junction and the germline gene differ at one end; a read error may be behind it. V usage is TRBV20-1 and J usage is TRBJ2-7; D is tentatively TRBD1 or TRBD2 (5 bases each). Germline V CDR1 and CDR2: DFQATT, SNEGSKA (reference sequence). This CDR3 comprises 17 residues. The DNA for the CDR3 is TGCAGTACTAGAGTCCCGGTCGAAGGGGCCCTTTTTACGGAGCAGTACTTC. This gives the protein CSTRVPVEGALFTEQYF.